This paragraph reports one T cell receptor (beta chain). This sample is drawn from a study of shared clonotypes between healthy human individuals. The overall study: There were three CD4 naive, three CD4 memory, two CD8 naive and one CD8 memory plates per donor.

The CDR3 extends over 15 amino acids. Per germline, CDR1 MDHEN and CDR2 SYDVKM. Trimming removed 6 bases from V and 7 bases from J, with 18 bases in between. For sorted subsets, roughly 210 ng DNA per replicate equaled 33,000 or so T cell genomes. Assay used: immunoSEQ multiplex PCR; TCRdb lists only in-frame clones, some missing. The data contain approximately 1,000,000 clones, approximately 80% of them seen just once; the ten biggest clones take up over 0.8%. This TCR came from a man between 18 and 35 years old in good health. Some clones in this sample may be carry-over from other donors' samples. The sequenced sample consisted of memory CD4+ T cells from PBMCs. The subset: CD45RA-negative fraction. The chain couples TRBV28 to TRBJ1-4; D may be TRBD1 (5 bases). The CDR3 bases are TGTGCCAGCAGCCAAAGCCGGGGGTTTGGTGAAAAACTGTTTTTT. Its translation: CASSQSRGFGEKLFF. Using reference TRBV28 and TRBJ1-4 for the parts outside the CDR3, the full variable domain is DVKVTQSSRYLVKRTGEKVFLECVQDMDHENMFWYRQDPGLGLRLIYFSYDVKMKEKGDIPEGYSVSREKKERFSLILESASTNQTSMYLCASSQSRGFGEKLFFGSGTQLSVL.